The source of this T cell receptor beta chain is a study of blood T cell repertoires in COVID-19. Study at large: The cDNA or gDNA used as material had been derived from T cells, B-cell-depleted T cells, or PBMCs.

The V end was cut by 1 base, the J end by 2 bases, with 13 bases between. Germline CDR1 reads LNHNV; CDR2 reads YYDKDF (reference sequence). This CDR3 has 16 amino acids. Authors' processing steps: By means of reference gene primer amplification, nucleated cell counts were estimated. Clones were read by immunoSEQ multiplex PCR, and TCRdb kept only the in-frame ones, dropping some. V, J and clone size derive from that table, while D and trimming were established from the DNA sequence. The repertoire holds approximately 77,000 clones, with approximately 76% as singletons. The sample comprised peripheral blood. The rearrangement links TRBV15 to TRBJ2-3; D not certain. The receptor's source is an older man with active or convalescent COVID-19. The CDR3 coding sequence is TGTGCCACCAGCAGAGTAAATAGGTTAGCCACAGATACGCAGTATTTT. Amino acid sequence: CATSRVNRLATDTQYF. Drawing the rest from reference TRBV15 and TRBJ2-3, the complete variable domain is DAMVIQNPRYQVTQFGKPVTLSCSQTLNHNVMYWYQQKSSQAPKLLFHYYDKDFNNEADTPDNFQSRRPNTSFCFLDIRSPGLGDTAMYLCATSRVNRLATDTQYFGPGTRLTVL.